Sequencing of this TCR beta chain was carried out in a study of blood T cell repertoires in COVID-19. The method was immunoSEQ multiplex PCR; TCRdb's version includes in-frame clones alone and lacks a portion of them. In the table there are about 210,000 clones, around four fifths of which are singletons. V lost 1 base to trimming and J lost 2 bases, with 8 bases between them. The CDR3 contains 14 residues. The V gene's germline CDR1 is LGHDT and CDR2 YNNKEL (reference sequence). Cohort allocation depended upon clinical history that participants reported. This chain links TRBV3-1 (or the pseudogene TRBV3-2) with TRBJ1-2; D unresolved. The sample taken for sequencing was PBMCs or T cells enriched from blood (not recorded which). The TCR was taken from a man aged 35-49 years who had recovered from COVID-19. CDR3 amino acids: CASSQGEVNYGYTF. The CDR3 nucleotides read TGTGCCAGCAGCCAAGGAGAGGTAAACTATGGCTACACCTTC.